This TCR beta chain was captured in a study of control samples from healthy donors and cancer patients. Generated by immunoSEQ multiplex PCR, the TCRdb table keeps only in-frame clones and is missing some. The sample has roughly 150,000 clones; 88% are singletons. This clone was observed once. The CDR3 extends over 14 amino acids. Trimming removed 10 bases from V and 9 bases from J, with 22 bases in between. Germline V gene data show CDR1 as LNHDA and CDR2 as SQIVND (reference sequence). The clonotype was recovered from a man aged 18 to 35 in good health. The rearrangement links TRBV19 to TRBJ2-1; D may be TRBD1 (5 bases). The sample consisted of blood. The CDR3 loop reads CATSWRKGWGEQFF. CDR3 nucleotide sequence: TGTGCCACCTCTTGGCGCAAGGGGTGGGGTGAGCAGTTCTTC.